Below are 12 T cell receptor beta chains sequenced from a single sample in a study of blood T cell repertoires in COVID-19. The protocol was immunoSEQ multiplex PCR, while the TCRdb copy is restricted to in-frame clones and leaves out a portion. The sample holds 110,000 to 150,000 clones, approximately 87% seen once. Sequences were obtained from peripheral blood. The receptors were sampled from a human donor in a cohort sampled during active COVID-19.

In its sample, this clone was seen a few times. V and J are TRBV10-2 and TRBJ2-1, with TRBD2 identical over 13 bases. Germline V gene data show CDR1 as WSHSY and CDR2 as SAAADI. Unmatched junction bases numbered 8, after V lost 6 bases and J lost 9 bases. CDR3 length: 15 amino acids. CDR3 in amino acids: CASRLLAGGPGEQFF. For the CDR3, the DNA is TGCGCCAGCAGACTACTAGCGGGAGGGCCCGGTGAGCAGTTCTTC.

V and J are TRBV2 and TRBJ1-5, with D perhaps matching TRBD1 (6 bases). Germline V gives CDR1 SNHLY, CDR2 FYNNEI. V dropped 5 bases and J dropped 1 base, with 15 bases sitting between them. CDR3 length equals 16 residues. The CDR3 sequence is CASSTNGQLSNQPQHF. For the CDR3, the DNA is TGTGCCAGCAGTACGAACGGACAGCTAAGCAATCAGCCCCAGCATTTT. The entire variable domain, with the rest obtained from reference TRBV2 and TRBJ1-5, is as follows: EPEVTQTPSHQVTQMGQEVILRCVPISNHLYFYWYRQILGQKVEFLVSFYNNEISEKSEIFDDQFSVERPDGSNFTLKIRSTKLEDSAMYFCASSTNGQLSNQPQHFGDGTRLSIL.

The rearrangement joins TRBV18 to TRBJ2-1, with D hard to call. Germline V lookup: CDR1 KGHSH, CDR2 LQKENI. The CDR3 is made up of 16 amino acids. V was cut by 3 bases and J by 1 base, with 13 bases left in between. The CDR3 is CASSPRARLSYNEQFF. DNA of the CDR3: TGTGCCAGCTCACCGCGCGCTAGGCTATCCTACAATGAGCAGTTCTTC.

The chain carries TRBV5-4 and TRBJ2-1, with 10 nucleotides matching TRBD2. The CDR3 sequence is 15 residues long. Germline CDR1 is SGHNT and CDR2 is YYREEE (reference sequence). V gave up 0 bases and J gave up 8 bases; unmatched junction bases: 5. CDR3 sequence reads: CASSLVSLAGDEQFF. DNA for the CDR3: TGTGCCAGCAGCTTGGTCAGTCTAGCGGGAGATGAGCAGTTCTTC.

This sequence joins TRBV11-3 and TRBJ2-3; 7 bases are a match to TRBD2. Germline lookup yields CDR1 SGHNT and CDR2 YENEEA. The trim removed 4 bases at V and 0 bases at J, leaving 1 base unmatched. CDR3 length: 14 amino acids. The DNA for the CDR3 is TGTGCCAGCAGCTCGGGGGGAAGCACAGATACGCAGTATTTT. Translating gives CASSSGGSTDTQYF.

The V gene is TRBV7-3, the J gene TRBJ2-3; 10 bases match TRBD2. The germline V gene encodes CDR1 SGHTA and CDR2 FQGTGA. Trimming at V came to 4 bases and at J to 3 bases, leaving 7 bases not matched to a gene. The CDR3 extends over 16 amino acids. The chain's CDR3 is CASSSEAGGRTDTQYF. CDR3 DNA: TGTGCCAGCAGCTCCGAAGCGGGGGGGCGGACAGATACGCAGTATTTT.

The chain recombines TRBV5-1 with TRBJ1-2; D unclear. Germline V gene lookup returns CDR1 SGHRS and CDR2 YFSETQ. Trimming removed 0 bases from V and 3 bases from J, with 12 bases in between. The CDR3 is 15 amino acids. CDR3 in amino acids: CASSLATGGYYGYTF. CDR3 coding DNA: TGCGCCAGCAGCTTGGCCACGGGAGGATACTATGGCTACACCTTC.

This chain connects TRBV6-6 to TRBJ1-2; D possibly corresponds to TRBD1 (5 bases). V was trimmed by 4 bases and J by 8 bases, leaving 20 bases between them. The CDR3 loop spans 15 amino acids. CDR1 and CDR2 from the germline V gene are MNHNY and SVGAGI (reference sequence). The CDR3 loop is CASSSTYGPGNGYTF. The CDR3 nucleotides read TGTGCCAGCAGTTCGACATACGGACCAGGGAACGGCTACACCTTC.

This clone appeared a single time. This chain joins TRBV7-2 and TRBJ1-2, with a weak D call TRBD1 (6 bases). Trimming removed 1 base at V and 8 bases at J, with 14 bases between. Germline V gene lookup returns CDR1 SGHTA and CDR2 FQGNSA. This CDR3 is 14 amino acids long. The CDR3 region has the DNA TGTGCCAGCAGCTTAGACTACAGGGTGGGCGGCTACACCTTC. Translation gives CASSLDYRVGGYTF.

This chain links TRBV6-5 with TRBJ2-3; 7 bases are shared with TRBD1. The CDR3 consists of 14 residues. The V and J ends lost 4 bases and 4 bases, in that order; junction bases with no gene match: 5. Per germline, CDR1 MNHEY and CDR2 SVGAGI. The CDR3 protein is CASSWTQGADTQYF. CDR3 in DNA: TGTGCCAGCAGTTGGACTCAGGGGGCAGATACGCAGTATTTT.

The V and J genes are TRBV7-2 and TRBJ2-1, with TRBD1 identical over 12 bases. Germline trimming cut 5 bases from V and 12 bases from J; bases unmatched to any gene: 5. Germline values: CDR1 SGHTA, CDR2 FQGNSA. The CDR3 runs to 13 residues. The CDR3 region is CASSLGTGGWQFF. The CDR3 coding sequence is TGTGCCAGCAGCCTTGGGACAGGGGGCTGGCAGTTCTTC.

The CDR3 protein is CSVARGGDEQYF. The CDR3 nucleotides read TGCAGCGTTGCCCGGGGAGGGGACGAGCAGTACTTC. The chain links TRBV29-1 to TRBJ2-7, with 7 bases identical to TRBD2. Trimming cost V 4 bases and J 5 bases; bases outside gene matches: 5. This CDR3 comprises 12 residues. The germline V gene encodes CDR1 SQVTM and CDR2 ANQGSEA.